The 22 T cell receptor beta chains listed next were all sequenced from one sample in a study of cytotoxic CD8 clonotypes in ibrutinib-treated CLL. The data were produced by immunoSEQ multiplex PCR, yet TCRdb's version contains in-frame clones alone and is incomplete. The sample gives approximately 320,000 clones, roughly two thirds of which show up once; under 8% is in the top ten. The material sequenced was PBMCs, taken after 36 months of ibrutinib treatment. The receptor source for this set is a human donor with chronic lymphocytic leukemia.

J is TRBJ1-1 and V is TRBV7-3; tentative D call: TRBD1 (6 bases). Trimming removed 5 bases from V and 5 bases from J, with 15 bases in between. The CDR3 runs to 14 residues. Per the germline V gene, CDR1 is SGHTA and CDR2 is FQGTGA. The CDR3, as DNA: TGTGCCAGCAGCCCTCAGGGGTTCGGAACTGAAGCTTTCTTT. It specifies CASSPQGFGTEAFF. The entire variable domain, with the rest obtained from reference TRBV7-3 and TRBJ1-1, is as follows: GAGVSQTPSNKVTEKGKYVELRCDPISGHTALYWYRQSLGQGPEFLIYFQGTGAADDSGLPNDRFFAVRPEGSVSTLKIQRTERGDSAVYLCASSPQGFGTEAFFGQGTRLTVV.

V gene TRBV4-2 combines with J gene TRBJ2-2, with 15 bases lining up with TRBD2. V shed 0 bases, J shed 7 bases, and the junction held 6 bases outside the gene matches. CDR3 size: 18 residues. Germline CDR1 is LGHNA and CDR2 is YNFKEQ. In nucleotides, the CDR3 is TGTGCCAGCAGCCAAGATCCCGGACTAGCGGGAGGGGGCGGGGAGCTGTTTTTT. Protein: CASSQDPGLAGGGGELFF.

The chain is built from TRBV10-3 and TRBJ2-5; D may be TRBD1 (6 bases). Germline V gene lookup returns CDR1 ENHRY and CDR2 SYGVKD. The CDR3 length is 13 residues. Trimming left V 7 bases short and J 7 bases short, with 16 bases between. This chain's CDR3 is CAINRDTHGTQYF. The CDR3 nucleotides read TGTGCCATCAATCGGGACACGCACGGGACCCAGTACTTC.

The chain has TRBV5-1 and TRBJ1-1, with D uncertain. V dropped 0 bases and J dropped 2 bases, with 5 bases sitting between them. The CDR3 totals 13 residues. Germline V gene sequence: CDR1 SGHRS, CDR2 YFSETQ. The CDR3 protein is CASSLDRNTEAFF. The CDR3 nucleotides read TGCGCCAGCAGCTTGGACAGAAACACTGAAGCTTTCTTT.

The chain links TRBV10-2 to TRBJ2-2; D not resolved. Between the trimmed V and J ends, which lost 4 bases and 0 bases, there was a span of 9 bases. CDR1 WSHSY and CDR2 SAAADI come from the germline V gene. The CDR3 has 15 amino acids. The CDR3 protein is CASSGPGTNTGELFF. In nucleotides, the CDR3 is TGCGCCAGCAGTGGGCCTGGAACGAACACCGGGGAGCTGTTTTTT.

A few counts support this clone. The gene calls are TRBV11-2 and TRBJ1-2; unclear D gene. Germline CDR1 reads SGHAT; CDR2 reads FQNNGV. The V and J ends lost 5 bases and 8 bases respectively, with 21 bases between them. The CDR3 sequence is 15 residues long. The CDR3 region is CASSLPGFVSRGYTF. The CDR3 nucleotides are TGTGCCAGCAGCCTACCGGGATTCGTCTCTCGCGGCTACACCTTC.

V is TRBV7-8 and J is TRBJ2-3; D might be TRBD1 (6 bases). The CDR3 length is 15 residues. Trimming took 4 bases from V and 0 from J, leaving 11 bases between them. CDR1 and CDR2 from the germline V gene are SGHVS and FQNEAQ. The CDR3 bases are TGTGCCAGCAGCTCCCAGGGGACAAGCACAGATACGCAGTATTTT. This translates into CASSSQGTSTDTQYF.

The J gene is TRBJ2-7, the V gene TRBV6-1, with TRBD1 identical over 9 bases. Germline V CDR1 and CDR2: MNHNS, SASEGT. Losses at the gene ends were 4 bases for V and 7 bases for J; bases not matched to a gene: 11. The CDR3 consists of 15 residues. The CDR3: CASSAYTGTGREQYF. The CDR3 bases are TGTGCCAGCAGTGCCTATACCGGGACAGGGCGTGAGCAGTACTTC.

The chain employs TRBV4-1 and TRBJ1-1; no reliable D call. CDR3 length: 16 amino acids. Germline-derived CDR1 and CDR2 are MGHRA and YSYEKL. V was trimmed by 0 bases and J by 1 base, leaving 12 bases between them. The CDR3 here is CASSQEGRKPNTEAFF. CDR3 sequence (DNA): TGCGCCAGCAGCCAAGAGGGAAGAAAACCGAACACTGAAGCTTTCTTT.

V is TRBV5-1 and J is TRBJ2-1; no definite D call. This CDR3 comprises 13 residues. Germline V gene data show CDR1 as SGHRS and CDR2 as YFSETQ. Trimming took 1 base from V and 6 from J, leaving 8 bases between them. The CDR3 DNA reads as TGCGCCAGCAGCTTGTCGTGGGGCAATGAGCAGTTCTTC. It is translated as CASSLSWGNEQFF.

The rearrangement joins TRBV5-4 to TRBJ1-1; no reliable D call. Germline V gene data show CDR1 as SGHNT and CDR2 as YYREEE (reference sequence). Between the trimmed V and J ends, which lost 2 bases and 1 base, there was a span of 12 bases. This CDR3 region has 15 residues. The CDR3 protein is CASSFVGLRNTEAFF. The DNA for the CDR3 is TGTGCCAGCAGCTTCGTCGGACTCCGGAACACTGAAGCTTTCTTT.

The chain employs TRBV5-4 and TRBJ2-7, with TRBD2 as a possible D gene (6 bases). From germline, CDR1 is SGHNT and CDR2 YYREEE (reference sequence). The CDR3 covers 14 residues. The germline V and J ends were trimmed by 5 bases and 2 bases, with 14 bases remaining between them. In DNA, the CDR3 is TGTGCCAGCAGTTGGGGGACTGACGCCTACGAGCAGTACTTC. Amino acids: CASSWGTDAYEQYF.

The V call is TRBV6-5, the J call TRBJ2-3, with D maybe TRBD2 (5 bases). CDR1 is MNHEY and CDR2 is SVGAGI in the germline V gene. The CDR3 runs 16 residues. With 0 bases removed from V and 2 bases from J, the gap between germline ends came to 12 bases. The CDR3 protein is CASSYSRWGATDTQYF. The CDR3 DNA is TGTGCCAGCAGTTACTCGAGATGGGGAGCCACAGATACGCAGTATTTT.

The chain links TRBV5-1 to TRBJ2-5; D not resolved. Trimming removed 0 bases from V and 7 bases from J, with 10 bases in between. CDR1 is SGHRS and CDR2 is YFSETQ in the germline V gene. The CDR3 is 13 residues long. As DNA, the CDR3 is TGCGCCAGCAGCTTGGCCCAAATCGGGACCCAGTACTTC. It is translated as CASSLAQIGTQYF.

This chain's CDR3 is CASIFEEENTQYF. Written as DNA, the CDR3 is TGTGCCAGCATTTTCGAAGAGGAAAATACGCAGTATTTT. This rearrangement joins TRBV2 to TRBJ2-3; D is unresolved. CDR3 size: 13 residues. Germline V gene data show CDR1 as SNHLY and CDR2 as FYNNEI. V was clipped by 7 bases and J by 7 bases, with 15 bases between them.

The V gene is TRBV10-2, the J gene TRBJ2-3, with 8 bases aligning to TRBD2. The CDR3 contains 11 residues. CDR1 is WSHSY, CDR2 SAAADI, per germline. The V segment lost 6 bases and the J segment 10 bases; nucleotides outside the gene matches: 3. Here the CDR3 DNA reads TGCGCCAGCAGGACTAGCGTTTCGCAGTATTTT. It encodes CASRTSVSQYF.

This sequence joins TRBV5-1 and TRBJ1-6, with TRBD1 matching over 7 bases. The CDR3 is 16 amino acids. Germline CDR1 SGHRS, CDR2 YFSETQ. V lost 0 bases, J lost 8 bases, and 8 bases stayed unmatched. The CDR3 here is CASSLDNRGPDSPLHF. CDR3 bases: TGCGCCAGCAGCTTGGACAACAGGGGACCAGATTCACCCCTCCACTTT. Together with reference TRBV5-1 and TRBJ1-6, the CDR3 gives the full variable domain: KAGVTQTPRYLIKTRGQQVTLSCSPISGHRSVSWYQQTPGQGLQFLFEYFSETQRNKGNFPGRFSGRQFSNSRSEMNVSTLELGDSALYLCASSLDNRGPDSPLHFGNGTRLTVT.

This clone has only a few counts. The rearrangement uses TRBV5-4 and TRBJ1-1; 8 bases match TRBD1. Germline CDR1 is SGHNT and CDR2 is YYREEE (reference sequence). V dropped 4 bases and J dropped 1; count of bases not matched to a gene: 6. There are 15 residues in the CDR3. The CDR3 protein is CASSMGQEKNTEAFF. The CDR3 DNA reads TGTGCCAGCAGCATGGGACAGGAAAAGAACACTGAAGCTTTCTTT.

V is TRBV10-1 and J is TRBJ1-1; D not resolved. The CDR3 is 16 residues long. CDR1 is WNHNN, CDR2 SYGVQD, per germline (reference sequence). V lost 7 bases to trimming and J lost 5 bases, with 23 bases between them. The DNA of the CDR3 is TGCGCCAGCACCCCAAGACCCCACCGGCGGGCTACTGAAGCTTTCTTT. Residues: CASTPRPHRRATEAFF.

The chain joins TRBV18 to TRBJ2-7; D ambiguous. V lost 5 bases and J lost 9, with 11 bases in between. Germline lookup yields CDR1 KGHSH and CDR2 LQKENI. The CDR3 has 11 residues. The CDR3 DNA reads as TGTGCCAGCTCAACCCCGTTCGGGCAGTACTTC. The encoded protein is CASSTPFGQYF.

The rearrangement joins TRBV19 to TRBJ1-2; unclear D gene. V was clipped by 5 bases and J by 0 bases, with 16 bases between them. The germline gives CDR1 LNHDA, CDR2 SQIVND (reference sequence). There are 16 residues in the CDR3. The CDR3 region is CASSSSPHGSNYGYTF. The CDR3 DNA sequence: TGTGCCAGTAGTTCTTCCCCCCACGGATCTAACTATGGCTACACCTTC.

V and J are TRBV6-5 and TRBJ2-3; D ambiguous. The germline gives CDR1 MNHEY, CDR2 SVGAGI. Trimming cost V 0 bases and J 7 bases, with 8 bases left between them. CDR3 size: 13 residues. This CDR3 is CASSYSRQNTQYF. The CDR3 bases are TGTGCCAGCAGTTACTCGAGACAAAATACGCAGTATTTT.